Listed here is a single T cell receptor (beta chain). The target antigen is unknown. Using a J-beta primer mix together with a sample-barcoded 5' primer, a second PCR was run for about 6 to 11 cycles. TCRdb re-called the 5' RACE reads with MiXCR, one entry per CDR3 protein. The sample has 1,500,000 or so distinct CDR3 sequences, 59% seen once. The germline V gene encodes CDR1 LGHNA and CDR2 YNFKEQ. The CDR3 extends over 14 amino acids. V gave up 9 bases and J gave up 1 base, with 13 bases separating them. This record belongs to a study of blood T cells in healthy people across ages. Findings and limits, study-wide: Comparison with aged donors showed that long-lived donors had more naive CD4+ cells and higher diversity.

The sequenced sample was blood. The chain carries TRBV4-2 and TRBJ1-5; D gene ambiguous. The receptor was isolated from a man in his late teens or twenties in good health. The CDR3 sequence: CASNGGGSNQPQHF. The CDR3 nucleotides read TGTGCCAGTAACGGCGGAGGGAGCAATCAGCCCCAGCATTTT.